Below, 13 T cell receptor beta chains from the same sample are listed, as sequenced in a study of shared clonotypes between healthy human individuals. CD8 cells classed as naive were CD45RO-negative and positively selected for CCR7, excluding terminally differentiated effector memory CD45RA+ cells. TCRdb's copy holds only in-frame clones and misses some; the assay was immunoSEQ multiplex PCR. The repertoire holds more than 2 million clones, around 93% seen once, with about 1.6% in the top ten. Sequenced input: naive CD8+ T cells from PBMCs. These receptors all come from a man younger than 30 in good health. Some clones in this sample may be carry-over from other donors' samples.

As concerns this clone: The sample has other DNA sequences that encode this CDR3 too. The V gene is TRBV18, the J gene TRBJ1-4; no firm D call. The CDR3 totals 13 residues. Germline V gene sequence: CDR1 KGHSH, CDR2 LQKENI. V lost 2 bases to trimming and J lost 0 bases, with 1 base between them. The CDR3 is CASSPSTNEKLFF. Written as DNA, the CDR3 is TGTGCCAGCTCACCATCAACTAATGAAAAACTGTTTTTT.

V and J are TRBV7-9 and TRBJ1-2; 9 bases align to TRBD1. CDR3 size: 17 residues. Germline CDR1 and CDR2: SEHNR and FQNEAQ (reference sequence). Losses at the gene ends were 0 bases for V and 7 bases for J; bases not matched to a gene: 12. CDR3 protein: CASSLAPMVTGGSGYTF. CDR3 DNA: TGTGCCAGCAGCTTAGCCCCAATGGTGACAGGGGGAAGTGGCTACACCTTC.

The chain recombines TRBV6-5 with TRBJ2-7, with 10 bases matching TRBD2. V shed 5 bases, J shed 6 bases, and the junction held 7 bases outside the gene matches. This CDR3 region has 14 residues. From germline, CDR1 is MNHEY and CDR2 SVGAGI. This chain's CDR3 is CASSLAGVGLEQYF. CDR3 in DNA: TGTGCCAGCAGTCTAGCGGGAGTGGGTCTCGAGCAGTACTTC.

This clone was counted a single time. The chain joins TRBV28 to TRBJ2-7; D uncertain. The CDR3 totals 17 residues. V was clipped by 3 bases and J by 3 bases, with 21 bases between them. Germline lookup yields CDR1 MDHEN and CDR2 SYDVKM. In DNA, the CDR3 is TGTGCCAGCAGTTTTAAGGCTACCCGGCCCCCTAACTACGAGCAGTACTTC. Translating it yields CASSFKATRPPNYEQYF.

This clone was recorded once. The same CDR3 can be traced to other DNA sequences in this sample. V is TRBV27 and J is TRBJ1-1, with no clear D. The CDR3 has 15 residues. The germline V gene has CDR1 MNHEY and CDR2 SMNVEV (reference sequence). The ends were cut back, 2 bases at V and 1 base at J, with 11 bases in the middle. The CDR3 DNA reads as TGTGCCAGCAGTTTAAGTCCCCGGGGGAACACTGAAGCTTTCTTT. It specifies CASSLSPRGNTEAFF.

The V call is TRBV27, the J call TRBJ1-2, with D perhaps matching TRBD1 (6 bases). Germline loops: CDR1 MNHEY, CDR2 SMNVEV (reference sequence). The length of the CDR3 is 15 residues. The V gene lost 2 bases and the J gene lost 4 bases, with 14 bases spanning the gap. This CDR3 is CASSLQGLGGYGYTF. The DNA for the CDR3 is TGTGCCAGCAGTTTACAAGGGTTAGGGGGCTATGGCTACACCTTC.

V and J are TRBV27 and TRBJ2-1, with unresolved D. CDR3 size: 14 residues. Trimming took 3 bases from V and 5 from J, leaving 11 bases between them. CDR1 and CDR2 (germline): MNHEY, SMNVEV (reference sequence). CDR3 protein: CASSFSGPNNEQFF. Written as DNA, the CDR3 is TGTGCCAGCAGTTTTTCCGGGCCCAACAATGAGCAGTTCTTC.

Comment on this clone: One end of the junction fails to match germline, which may point to a read error. The V gene is TRBV29-1, the J gene TRBJ2-1; possibly TRBD2 for D (6 bases). The CDR3 runs 10 residues. Germline V lookup: CDR1 SQVTM, CDR2 ANQGSEA. CDR3 sequence reads: CAVGGNEQFF. CDR3 in DNA: TGTGCGGTGGGGGGCAATGAGCAGTTCTTC.

J is TRBJ2-3 and V is TRBV2, with TRBD2 matching over 8 bases. With V trimmed by 6 bases and J by 2 bases, 10 bases remained unmatched. Germline V gives CDR1 SNHLY, CDR2 FYNNEI. CDR3 size: 16 residues. The CDR3, as DNA: TGTGCCAGCAGCGATCGTAGCGGGAAAAACACAGATACGCAGTATTTT. Its translation is CASSDRSGKNTDTQYF.

The chain couples TRBV6-4 to TRBJ2-3; tentative D call: TRBD2 (6 bases). The germline gives CDR1 MRHNA, CDR2 SNTAGT. The CDR3 has 15 residues. Trimming took 10 bases from V and 5 from J, leaving 22 bases between them. CDR3 coding DNA: TGTGCCATGGGAGTTGAACGGGGGTGCGGAGATACGCAGTATTTT. Its protein is CAMGVERGCGDTQYF.

The chain joins TRBV7-2 to TRBJ2-1; no reliable D call. The germline V and J ends were trimmed by 2 bases and 12 bases, with 17 bases remaining between them. The CDR3 spans 14 residues. Germline V lookup: CDR1 SGHTA, CDR2 FQGNSA. In nucleotides, the CDR3 is TGTGCCAGCAGCTTACCTTTACCTGCACGGCCGCAGTTCTTC. Residues: CASSLPLPARPQFF.

This clone was detected a few times. V usage is TRBV10-3 and J usage is TRBJ1-5; a possible D gene is TRBD1 (6 bases). CDR1 ENHRY and CDR2 SYGVKD come from the germline V gene. Trimming took off 6 bases at V and 3 bases at J, with 9 bases between the two ends. This CDR3 contains 13 residues. CDR3 DNA sequence: TGTGCCATCAGACAGGGAGTCAATCAGCCCCAGCATTTT. Its protein is CAIRQGVNQPQHF.

The V gene is TRBV29-1, the J gene TRBJ2-7, with 7 bases identical to TRBD1. Looked up from germline, CDR1 is SQVTM and CDR2 is ANQGSEA. The CDR3 is 13 amino acids. Unmatched junction bases numbered 8, after V lost 7 bases and J lost 2 bases. DNA of the CDR3: TGCAGCGCTGGGCCCGGGACAGCCTACGAGCAGTACTTC. It encodes CSAGPGTAYEQYF.